These T cell receptor beta chains were read from a single sample in a study of blood T cell repertoires in COVID-19. The protocol was immunoSEQ multiplex PCR, while the TCRdb copy is restricted to in-frame clones and leaves out a portion. The sample contains 110,000 to 150,000 clones, roughly 84% of which appear only once. Specimen: peripheral blood. The receptor source for this set is a man aged 60 to 69 with active or convalescent COVID-19. CDR3s include the opening cysteine and the closing phenylalanine or tryptophan. The D gene is left open where the match is weak. Part of the rows lack a size; the others show once, few, many or a class for expanded clones.

TRBV7-2	TRBJ2-5	TRBD2	.	CASSSTSGETQYF	TGTGCCAGCAGCTCGACTAGCGGGGAGACCCAGTACTTC
TRBV5-6	TRBJ1-6	TRBD1	.	CASSLIGGHNRGSPLHF	TGTGCCAGCAGCTTGATCGGGGGGCATAACAGGGGGTCACCCCTCCACTTT
TRBV7-8	TRBJ2-1	.	.	CASSLGGSYNEQFF	TGTGCCAGCAGCTTGGGGGGTTCCTACAATGAGCAGTTCTTC
TRBV12-1	TRBJ1-1	.	.	CASSFRAFF	TGTGCCAGCAGCTTTCGAGCTTTCTTT
TRBV10-3	TRBJ2-1	TRBD2	.	CAISESTGLAGGNEQFF	TGTGCCATCAGTGAGTCGACCGGACTAGCGGGGGGCAATGAGCAGTTCTTC
TRBV5-6	TRBJ1-5	.	.	CASSLLDTSNQPQHF	TGTGCCAGCAGCTTGTTGGACACTAGCAATCAGCCCCAGCATTTT
TRBV19	TRBJ2-1	TRBD2	.	CASSIEGGLSREQFF	TGTGCCAGTAGTATTGAGGGAGGGCTCTCGAGGGAGCAGTTCTTC
TRBV18	TRBJ1-3	.	.	CASSSGTATPIYF	TGTGCCAGCTCATCCGGGACTGCAACACCCATATATTTT
TRBV27	TRBJ2-7	TRBD1	.	CASSQDRASYEQYF	TGTGCCAGCAGCCAGGACAGGGCATCCTACGAGCAGTACTTC
TRBV12-5	TRBJ2-2	TRBD2	.	CASGLGTSGSTGELFF	TGTGCTAGTGGTTTGGGGACTAGCGGGAGCACCGGGGAGCTGTTTTTT
TRBV11-3	TRBJ2-1	TRBD2	.	CASSLLAGGYNEQFF	TGTGCCAGCAGCTTATTAGCGGGGGGATACAATGAGCAGTTCTTC
TRBV7-2	TRBJ1-1	TRBD1	.	CASSQPRGSTEAFF	TGTGCCAGCAGCCAACCCAGGGGGAGCACTGAAGCTTTCTTT
TRBV5-1	TRBJ2-5	TRBD2	once	CASSWGDGLAAQETQYF	TGCGCCAGCAGCTGGGGCGACGGACTAGCGGCACAAGAGACCCAGTACTTC
TRBV4-3	TRBJ2-2	.	.	CASSQDEGSPGELFF	TGCGCCAGCAGCCAAGATGAGGGAAGCCCCGGGGAGCTGTTTTTT
TRBV30	TRBJ2-7	TRBD1	.	CAWTGQGGGSYEQYF	TGTGCCTGGACGGGACAGGGGGGTGGGTCCTACGAGCAGTACTTC
TRBV6-5	TRBJ1-5	TRBD1	.	CASRTGQGRQPQHF	TGTGCCAGCAGGACTGGACAGGGAAGGCAGCCCCAGCATTTT
TRBV9	TRBJ2-3	TRBD2	few	CASSGELAGTTDTQYF	TGTGCCAGCAGTGGAGAATTAGCGGGGACCACAGATACGCAGTATTTT
TRBV7-2	TRBJ1-4	TRBD1	.	CASSLVQGANEKLFF	TGTGCCAGCAGCTTAGTCCAGGGGGCTAATGAAAAACTGTTTTTT
TRBV10-3	TRBJ1-2	TRBD1	.	CAISDPTGTGGYGYTF	TGTGCCATCAGTGACCCAACCGGGACAGGGGGCTATGGCTACACCTTC
TRBV7-6	TRBJ1-5	.	.	CASSQAALGQPQHF	TGTGCCAGCAGCCAAGCGGCGTTGGGCCAGCCCCAGCATTTT
TRBV12-3/TRBV12-4	TRBJ1-2	TRBD1	.	CASSTGQGDGYTF	TGTGCCAGCAGTACCGGACAGGGCGATGGCTACACCTTC
TRBV7-8	TRBJ2-7	TRBD2	.	CASSPPMTSLDEQYF	TGTGCCAGCAGCCCCCCCATGACTAGCTTGGACGAGCAGTACTTC
TRBV4-3	TRBJ1-5	TRBD1	.	CASSLDRDRNQPQHF	TGCGCCAGCAGCCTAGACAGGGATCGCAATCAGCCCCAGCATTTT
TRBV6-5	TRBJ1-1	TRBD1	.	CASSYSGQGNTEAFF	TGTGCCAGCAGTTACTCCGGACAGGGGAACACTGAAGCTTTCTTT
TRBV30	TRBJ2-3	.	.	CAWSGVQAFTDTQYF	TGTGCCTGGAGTGGGGTCCAGGCCTTCACAGATACGCAGTATTTT
TRBV25-1	TRBJ2-1	.	.	CASPPERDNEQFF	TGTGCCAGCCCCCCCGAGCGAGACAATGAGCAGTTCTTC
TRBV19	TRBJ1-2	.	few	CASSTLTRGIYGYTF	TGTGCCAGTAGTACCCTGACAAGGGGCATCTATGGCTACACCTTC
TRBV5-1	TRBJ1-1	.	.	CASSLDTWNTEAFF	TGCGCCAGCAGCTTAGACACCTGGAACACTGAAGCTTTCTTT
TRBV2	TRBJ1-1	.	.	CASNRQTEAFF	TGTGCCAGCAATAGACAGACCGAAGCTTTCTTT
TRBV27	TRBJ2-1	.	.	CASRYRQNEQFF	TGTGCCAGCCGTTACCGACAAAATGAGCAGTTCTTC
TRBV11-3	TRBJ2-1	TRBD2	.	CASSGSGRKVDEQFF	TGTGCCAGCAGCGGTAGCGGGAGGAAGGTCGATGAGCAGTTCTTC
TRBV18	TRBJ1-2	TRBD1	.	CASSQTGDYGYTF	TGTGCCAGCTCCCAGACAGGGGACTATGGCTACACCTTC
TRBV29-1	TRBJ2-4	.	.	CSVTLGGWDIQYF	TGCAGCGTTACCCTCGGGGGATGGGACATTCAGTACTTC
TRBV11-2	TRBJ1-6	.	.	CASSLNGPGQLNSPLHF	TGTGCCAGCAGCTTAAATGGCCCGGGACAACTAAATTCACCCCTCCACTTT
TRBV4-1	TRBJ2-2	TRBD2	.	CASSQGFSGGNTGELFF	TGCGCCAGCAGCCAAGGGTTCAGCGGGGGAAACACCGGGGAGCTGTTTTTT
TRBV6-2/TRBV6-3	TRBJ2-2	.	.	CASSLQGHFTGELFF	TGTGCCAGCAGTCTCCAGGGACACTTCACCGGGGAGCTGTTTTTT
TRBV6-5	TRBJ1-1	TRBD1	.	CASGGRGSTEAFF	TGTGCCAGCGGGGGCAGGGGGTCCACTGAAGCTTTCTTT
TRBV18	TRBJ2-1	TRBD2	.	CASSPVQASGNNEQFF	TGTGCCAGCTCACCTGTTCAGGCTAGCGGGAACAATGAGCAGTTCTTC
TRBV6-5	TRBJ1-1	TRBD1	.	CASSYSRDRGRAFF	TGTGCCAGCAGTTACAGCCGGGACAGGGGACGAGCTTTCTTT
TRBV14	TRBJ2-5	TRBD1	.	CASSQQGAGETQYF	TGTGCCAGCAGCCAACAGGGGGCAGGAGAGACCCAGTACTTC
TRBV6-6	TRBJ1-3	.	.	CASSTDRNIFGNTIYF	TGTGCCAGCAGTACAGACCGAAATATTTTTGGAAACACCATATATTTT
TRBV7-6	TRBJ1-6	.	.	CASSLAPGDNSPLHF	TGTGCCAGCAGCTTAGCCCCAGGGGATAATTCACCCCTCCACTTT
TRBV29-1	TRBJ1-2	.	.	CSVDLQQGYGYTF	TGCAGCGTTGACCTACAACAGGGCTATGGCTACACCTTC
TRBV5-6	TRBJ1-4	TRBD1	.	CASSRGQTVLNEKLFF	TGTGCCAGCAGCCGGGGACAGACGGTTCTTAATGAAAAACTGTTTTTT
TRBV29-1	TRBJ1-1	.	.	CSVGTGRMNTEAFF	TGCAGCGTCGGCACAGGTCGTATGAACACTGAAGCTTTCTTT
TRBV24-1	TRBJ2-4	.	.	CATSDFRGDQYF	TGTGCCACCAGTGATTTCAGGGGAGACCAGTACTTC
TRBV11-3	TRBJ1-2	TRBD1	.	CASSLNRGGYTF	TGTGCCAGCAGCCTCAACAGGGGTGGCTACACCTTC
TRBV2	TRBJ1-2	TRBD1	few	CASDPGQGPLGYTF	TGTGCCAGCGATCCCGGACAGGGCCCTCTTGGCTACACCTTC
TRBV6-5	TRBJ1-3	.	.	CASSYSGAGAGNTIYF	TGTGCCAGCAGTTACTCGGGGGCGGGTGCTGGAAACACCATATATTTT
TRBV12-3/TRBV12-4	TRBJ2-7	.	.	CASTLPGGRPYF	TGTGCCAGCACACTCCCCGGGGGAAGGCCGTACTTC
TRBV7-8	TRBJ1-2	TRBD1	once	CASSLLSRDREGYTF	TGTGCCAGCAGCTTACTGTCCCGGGACAGGGAGGGCTACACCTTC
TRBV27	TRBJ2-5	TRBD1	.	CASSPGTGFQETQYF	TGTGCCAGCAGCCCCGGGACAGGCTTCCAAGAGACCCAGTACTTC
TRBV6-5	TRBJ2-1	TRBD1	.	CASRAGQGFNEQFF	TGTGCCAGCAGGGCGGGACAGGGCTTCAATGAGCAGTTCTTC
TRBV5-6	TRBJ1-2	.	.	CASVFGVKANYGYTF	TGTGCCAGCGTCTTCGGAGTAAAAGCTAACTATGGCTACACCTTC
TRBV2	TRBJ2-7	TRBD1	.	CASSERLTGYWF	TGTGCCAGCAGTGAACGACTGACAGGGTATTGGTTC
TRBV12-3/TRBV12-4	TRBJ2-5	.	.	CASSFTGLETQYF	TGTGCCAGCAGTTTCACAGGGTTAGAGACCCAGTACTTC
TRBV10-2	TRBJ2-3	TRBD2	.	CASSESRGLAGVPDTQYF	TGCGCCAGCAGTGAGTCGCGAGGACTAGCGGGAGTACCAGATACGCAGTATTTT
TRBV7-8	TRBJ1-3	.	.	CASSPGGAGGGNTIYF	TGTGCCAGCAGCCCAGGTGGGGCAGGCGGTGGAAACACCATATATTTT
TRBV30	TRBJ2-2	TRBD1	.	CAWSRDRVANTGELFF	TGTGCCTGGAGCAGGGACAGAGTCGCGAACACCGGGGAGCTGTTTTTT